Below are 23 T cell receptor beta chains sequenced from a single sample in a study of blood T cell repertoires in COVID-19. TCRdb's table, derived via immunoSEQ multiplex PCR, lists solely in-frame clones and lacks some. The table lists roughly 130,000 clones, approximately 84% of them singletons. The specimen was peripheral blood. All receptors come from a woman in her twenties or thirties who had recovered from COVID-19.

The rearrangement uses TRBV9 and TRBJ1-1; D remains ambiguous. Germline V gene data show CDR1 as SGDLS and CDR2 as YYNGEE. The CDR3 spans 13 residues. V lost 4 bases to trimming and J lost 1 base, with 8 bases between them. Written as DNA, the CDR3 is TGTGCCAGCAGCCCCGCAGAGAACACTGAAGCTTTCTTT. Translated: CASSPAENTEAFF.

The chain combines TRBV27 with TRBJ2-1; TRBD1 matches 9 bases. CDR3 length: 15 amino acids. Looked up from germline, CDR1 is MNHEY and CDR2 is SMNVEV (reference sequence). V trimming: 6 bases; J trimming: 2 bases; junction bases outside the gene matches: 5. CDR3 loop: CASRPDRGPYNEQFF. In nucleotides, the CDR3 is TGTGCCAGCAGACCGGACAGGGGTCCCTACAATGAGCAGTTCTTC.

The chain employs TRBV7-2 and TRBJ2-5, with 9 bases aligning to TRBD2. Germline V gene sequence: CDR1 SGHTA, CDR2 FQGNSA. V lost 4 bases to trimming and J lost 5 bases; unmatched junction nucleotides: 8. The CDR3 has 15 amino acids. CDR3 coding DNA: TGTGCCAGCAGCTCCCAGGGACTAGCAGAGGAGACCCAGTACTTC. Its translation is CASSSQGLAEETQYF.

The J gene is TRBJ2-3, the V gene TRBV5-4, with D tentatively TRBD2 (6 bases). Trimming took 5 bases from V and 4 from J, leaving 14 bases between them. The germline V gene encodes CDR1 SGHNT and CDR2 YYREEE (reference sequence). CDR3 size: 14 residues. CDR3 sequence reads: CASRSAGSADTQYF. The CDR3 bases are TGTGCCAGCAGATCAGCGGGTTCTGCAGATACGCAGTATTTT.

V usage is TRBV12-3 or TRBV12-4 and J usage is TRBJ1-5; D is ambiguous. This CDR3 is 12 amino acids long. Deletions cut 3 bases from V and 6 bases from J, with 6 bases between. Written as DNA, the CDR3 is TGTGCCAGCAGTTTCTACCGTCAGCCCCAGCATTTT. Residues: CASSFYRQPQHF.

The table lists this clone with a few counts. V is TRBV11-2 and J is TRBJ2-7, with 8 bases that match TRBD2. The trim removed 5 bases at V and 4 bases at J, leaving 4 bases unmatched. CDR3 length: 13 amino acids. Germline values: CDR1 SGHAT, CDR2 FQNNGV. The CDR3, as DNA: TGTGCCAGCAGCCTTAGCGGGATTTACGAGCAGTACTTC. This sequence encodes CASSLSGIYEQYF.

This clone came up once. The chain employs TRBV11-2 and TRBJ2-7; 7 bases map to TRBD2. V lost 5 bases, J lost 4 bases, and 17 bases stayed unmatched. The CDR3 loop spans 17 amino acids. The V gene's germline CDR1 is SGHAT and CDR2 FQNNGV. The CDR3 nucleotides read TGTGCCAGCAGCCTTCCTCCGCAGCGACTAGCTGTTTACGAGCAGTACTTC. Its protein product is CASSLPPQRLAVYEQYF.

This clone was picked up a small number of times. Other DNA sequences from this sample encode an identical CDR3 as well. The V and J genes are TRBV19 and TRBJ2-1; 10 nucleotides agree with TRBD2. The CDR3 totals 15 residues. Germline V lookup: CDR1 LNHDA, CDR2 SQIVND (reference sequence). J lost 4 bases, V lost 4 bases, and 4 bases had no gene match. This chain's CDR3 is CASSTGTSAYNEQFF. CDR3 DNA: TGTGCCAGTAGTACCGGGACTAGCGCTTACAATGAGCAGTTCTTC.

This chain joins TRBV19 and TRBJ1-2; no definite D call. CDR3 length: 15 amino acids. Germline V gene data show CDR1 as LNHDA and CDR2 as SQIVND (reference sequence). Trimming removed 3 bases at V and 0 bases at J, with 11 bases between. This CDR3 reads CASSIGGHSNYGYTF. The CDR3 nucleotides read TGTGCCAGTAGTATTGGAGGTCACTCTAACTATGGCTACACCTTC.

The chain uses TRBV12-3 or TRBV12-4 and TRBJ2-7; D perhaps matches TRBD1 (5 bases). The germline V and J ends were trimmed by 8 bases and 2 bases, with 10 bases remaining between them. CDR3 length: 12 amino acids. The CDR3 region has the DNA TGTGCCAGCTCAGGGTGGGCCTACGAGCAGTACTTC. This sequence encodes CASSGWAYEQYF.

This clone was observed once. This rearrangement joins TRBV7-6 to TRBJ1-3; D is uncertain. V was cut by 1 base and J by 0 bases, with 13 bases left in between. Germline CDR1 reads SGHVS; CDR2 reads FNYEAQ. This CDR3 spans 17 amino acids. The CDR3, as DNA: TGTGCCAGCAGCTTAGGGGCCCTAGCGGTCTCTGGAAACACCATATATTTT. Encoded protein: CASSLGALAVSGNTIYF.

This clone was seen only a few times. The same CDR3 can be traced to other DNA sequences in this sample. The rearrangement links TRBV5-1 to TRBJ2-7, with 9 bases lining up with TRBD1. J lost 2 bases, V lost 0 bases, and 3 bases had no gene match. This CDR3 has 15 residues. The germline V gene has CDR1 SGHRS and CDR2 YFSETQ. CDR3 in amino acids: CASSLEGQGAYEQYF. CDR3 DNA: TGCGCCAGCAGCTTGGAGGGACAGGGCGCCTACGAGCAGTACTTC.

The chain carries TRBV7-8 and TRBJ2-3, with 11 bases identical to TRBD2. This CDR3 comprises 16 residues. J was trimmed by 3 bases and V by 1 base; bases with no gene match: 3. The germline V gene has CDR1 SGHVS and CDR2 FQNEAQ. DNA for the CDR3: TGTGCCAGCAGCTTAGTCACTAGCGGGGGAACAGATACGCAGTATTTT. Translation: CASSLVTSGGTDTQYF.

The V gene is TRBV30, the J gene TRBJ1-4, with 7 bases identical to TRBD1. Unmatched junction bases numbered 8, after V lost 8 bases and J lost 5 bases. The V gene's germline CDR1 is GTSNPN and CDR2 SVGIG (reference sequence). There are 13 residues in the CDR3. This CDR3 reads CARSGQLNEKLFF. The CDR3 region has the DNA TGTGCCCGATCGGGACAGCTAAATGAAAAACTGTTTTTT.

The CDR3 sequence is CASSQPLNGNEQFF. The CDR3 DNA reads TGCGCCAGCAGCCAACCCCTAAATGGCAATGAGCAGTTCTTC. The rearrangement joins TRBV4-1 to TRBJ2-1, with D uncertain. Trimming took off 2 bases at V and 6 bases at J, with 11 bases between the two ends. Germline CDR1 is MGHRA and CDR2 is YSYEKL. The CDR3 consists of 14 residues.

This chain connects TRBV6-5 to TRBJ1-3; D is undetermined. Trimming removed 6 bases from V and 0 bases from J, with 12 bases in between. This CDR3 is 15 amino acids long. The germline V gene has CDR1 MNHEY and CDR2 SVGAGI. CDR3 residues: CASSSIKLSGNTIYF. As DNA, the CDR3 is TGTGCCAGCAGCTCTATCAAGCTCTCTGGAAACACCATATATTTT.

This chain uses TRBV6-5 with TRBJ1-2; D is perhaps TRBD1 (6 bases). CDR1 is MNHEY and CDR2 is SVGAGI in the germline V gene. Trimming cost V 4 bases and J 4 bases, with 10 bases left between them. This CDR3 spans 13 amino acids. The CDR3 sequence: CASSLTGIYGYTF. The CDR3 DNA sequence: TGTGCCAGCAGTTTAACAGGGATCTATGGCTACACCTTC.

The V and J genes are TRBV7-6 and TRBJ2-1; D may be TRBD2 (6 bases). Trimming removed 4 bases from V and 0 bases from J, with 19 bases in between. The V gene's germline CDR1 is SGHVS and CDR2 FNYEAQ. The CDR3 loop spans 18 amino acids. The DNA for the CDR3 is TGTGCCAGCAGCTCCGGTAAGCGCGGGGCCCTCTCCTACAATGAGCAGTTCTTC. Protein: CASSSGKRGALSYNEQFF.

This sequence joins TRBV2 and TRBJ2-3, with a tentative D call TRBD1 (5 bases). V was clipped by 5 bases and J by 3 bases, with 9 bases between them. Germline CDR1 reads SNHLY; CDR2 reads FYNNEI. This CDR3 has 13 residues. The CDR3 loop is CASSKGRTDTQYF. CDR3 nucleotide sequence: TGTGCCAGCAGTAAGGGGCGGACAGATACGCAGTATTTT.

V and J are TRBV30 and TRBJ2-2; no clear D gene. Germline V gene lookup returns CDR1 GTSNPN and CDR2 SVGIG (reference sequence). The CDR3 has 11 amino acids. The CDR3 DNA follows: TGTGCTACTACTGTAGGCGGGGAGCTGTTTTTT. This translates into CATTVGGELFF.

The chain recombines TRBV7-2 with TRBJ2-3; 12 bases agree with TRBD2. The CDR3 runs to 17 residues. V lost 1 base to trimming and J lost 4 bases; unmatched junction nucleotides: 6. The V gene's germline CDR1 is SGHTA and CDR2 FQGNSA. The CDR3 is CASSLVTSGSLADTQYF. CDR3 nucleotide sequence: TGTGCCAGCAGCTTAGTGACTAGCGGGAGTTTAGCAGATACGCAGTATTTT.

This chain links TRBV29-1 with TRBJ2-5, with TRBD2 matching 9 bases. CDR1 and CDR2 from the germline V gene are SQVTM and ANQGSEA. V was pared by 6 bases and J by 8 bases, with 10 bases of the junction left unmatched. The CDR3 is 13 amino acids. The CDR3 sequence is CSVRLAVVGTQYF. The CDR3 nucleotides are TGCAGCGTCCGACTAGCGGTAGTGGGAACCCAGTACTTC.

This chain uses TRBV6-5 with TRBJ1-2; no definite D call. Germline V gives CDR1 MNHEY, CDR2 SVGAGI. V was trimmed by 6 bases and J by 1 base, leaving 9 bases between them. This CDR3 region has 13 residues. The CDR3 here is CASSSTVNYGYTF. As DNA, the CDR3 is TGTGCCAGCAGCAGCACAGTTAACTATGGCTACACCTTC.